Following are 18 T cell receptor beta chains from one sample sequenced in a study of blood T cell repertoires in COVID-19. The assay was immunoSEQ multiplex PCR, and TCRdb's table has in-frame clones only and misses some. Among 500,000 or so clones listed, about 85% were seen once. Sequenced material: PBMCs or T cells enriched from blood (not recorded which). The source of these receptors is a woman in her late teens or twenties who had recovered from COVID-19.

The chain recombines TRBV28 with TRBJ2-7, with D possibly being TRBD1 (5 bases). V dropped 3 bases and J dropped 2 bases, with 17 bases sitting between them. CDR3 size: 16 residues. From germline, CDR1 is MDHEN and CDR2 SYDVKM. The CDR3 sequence: CASSLSPGWTTYEQYF. CDR3 nucleotides: TGTGCCAGCAGTTTGAGTCCCGGTTGGACAACCTACGAGCAGTACTTC. Full variable domain (missing parts from reference TRBV28 and TRBJ2-7): DVKVTQSSRYLVKRTGEKVFLECVQDMDHENMFWYRQDPGLGLRLIYFSYDVKMKEKGDIPEGYSVSREKKERFSLILESASTNQTSMYLCASSLSPGWTTYEQYFGPGTRLTVT.

The CDR3 protein is CASSPIPPGANTGELFF. Written as DNA, the CDR3 is TGCGCCAGCAGCCCAATCCCCCCGGGAGCGAACACCGGGGAGCTGTTTTTT. The V call is TRBV4-1, the J call TRBJ2-2; weak D call: TRBD2 (6 bases). Trimming removed 4 bases from V and 0 bases from J, with 15 bases in between. This CDR3 is built from 17 residues. Germline V gene data show CDR1 as MGHRA and CDR2 as YSYEKL.

The chain links TRBV11-2 to TRBJ2-7, with TRBD1 as a possible D gene (8 bases). The CDR3 covers 16 residues. Looked up from germline, CDR1 is SGHAT and CDR2 is FQNNGV. V shed 6 bases and J shed 6 bases, with 24 bases lying between them. The DNA of the CDR3 is TGTGCCAGCAGACCTATTCAAGGGACAGGCGGGGGCGAGCAGTACTTC. As protein: CASRPIQGTGGGEQYF.

The rearrangement links TRBV6-6 to TRBJ2-7; perhaps TRBD1 as D (5 bases). Germline CDR1 reads MNHNY; CDR2 reads SVGAGI (reference sequence). V was pared by 7 bases and J by 0 bases, with 10 bases between. This CDR3 spans 13 amino acids. CDR3: CASNQGSSYEQYF. CDR3 nucleotide sequence: TGTGCCAGCAACCAGGGTAGCTCCTACGAGCAGTACTTC.

The chain uses TRBV28 and TRBJ1-6, with D unclear. The germline V and J ends were trimmed by 7 bases and 8 bases, with 12 bases remaining between them. The CDR3 has 13 residues. Per the germline V gene, CDR1 is MDHEN and CDR2 is SYDVKM. The CDR3 DNA reads as TGTGCCAGCACCCCGATGAGAGATTCACCCCTCCACTTT. The encoded protein is CASTPMRDSPLHF.

The chain carries TRBV4-1 and TRBJ1-6; maybe TRBD1 (6 bases). This CDR3 is 15 amino acids long. Germline-derived CDR1 and CDR2 are MGHRA and YSYEKL. V lost 4 bases and J lost 5, with 12 bases in between. The CDR3 spells CASSLRQVDNSPLHF. The CDR3 nucleotides are TGCGCCAGCAGCCTTAGACAGGTTGATAATTCACCCCTCCACTTT.

This chain links TRBV6-5 with TRBJ1-5; no clear D gene. The CDR3 spans 14 residues. Germline V gene data show CDR1 as MNHEY and CDR2 as SVGAGI. Between the trimmed V and J ends, which lost 6 bases and 0 bases, there was a span of 9 bases. CDR3 DNA: TGTGCCAGCAGCGGGAGGTATAGCAATCAGCCCCAGCATTTT. Protein sequence: CASSGRYSNQPQHF.

This clone was detected only once. The chain links TRBV5-1 to TRBJ2-1; D gene unclear. This CDR3 region has 15 residues. Trimming stripped 6 bases from V and 0 bases from J, with 13 bases between. Germline CDR1 and CDR2: SGHRS and YFSETQ. The CDR3 DNA follows: TGCGCCAGCAAATCTACGCCGAGCTCCTACAATGAGCAGTTCTTC. This codes for CASKSTPSSYNEQFF.

V and J are TRBV5-1 and TRBJ2-5; 10 bases line up with TRBD2. Germline CDR1 SGHRS, CDR2 YFSETQ. This CDR3 has 16 amino acids. V was pared by 5 bases and J by 2 bases, with 9 bases of the junction left unmatched. The CDR3 nucleotides read TGCGCCAGCAGTTATATCCTAGCGGGGGAGCAAGAGACCCAGTACTTC. Protein product: CASSYILAGEQETQYF.

The V and J genes are TRBV11-2 and TRBJ2-3; TRBD2 agrees at 9 bases. With V trimmed by 5 bases and J by 6 bases, 9 bases remained unmatched. This CDR3 spans 15 amino acids. Looked up from germline, CDR1 is SGHAT and CDR2 is FQNNGV. The CDR3 nucleotides are TGTGCCAGCAGCCTTATCCTAGCGGGGTCTGATACGCAGTATTTT. As protein: CASSLILAGSDTQYF.

The V call is TRBV7-2, the J call TRBJ2-3, with D possibly being TRBD2 (6 bases). The V end was cut by 4 bases, the J end by 2 bases, with 13 bases between. The germline V gene encodes CDR1 SGHTA and CDR2 FQGNSA. The CDR3 is made up of 15 amino acids. The CDR3 DNA is TGTGCCAGCAGCTGGGTAGCGGCGGACACAGATACGCAGTATTTT. Translating gives CASSWVAADTDTQYF.

The rearrangement links TRBV28 to TRBJ2-7, with TRBD2 matching over 7 bases. Germline CDR1 reads MDHEN; CDR2 reads SYDVKM. The junction had 12 bases not matched to a gene; V was cut back by 4 bases and J by 6 bases. The CDR3 extends over 15 amino acids. CDR3 nucleotides: TGTGCCAGCAGTTCCTCCGGACTAGTACTCATCGAGCAGTACTTC. It codes for CASSSSGLVLIEQYF. Full variable domain (outside the CDR3, taken from reference TRBV28 and TRBJ2-7): DVKVTQSSRYLVKRTGEKVFLECVQDMDHENMFWYRQDPGLGLRLIYFSYDVKMKEKGDIPEGYSVSREKKERFSLILESASTNQTSMYLCASSSSGLVLIEQYFGPGTRLTVT.

The chain is built from TRBV5-6 and TRBJ1-1; D not certain. CDR1 and CDR2 (germline): SGHDT, YYEEEE. The CDR3 has 15 residues. Deletions cut 1 base from V and 5 bases from J, with 15 bases between. Here the CDR3 reads CASSLKRVLGTEAFF. The CDR3 DNA reads TGTGCCAGCAGCTTGAAGCGGGTATTGGGGACTGAAGCTTTCTTT.

This chain connects TRBV10-3 to TRBJ2-2; 11 nucleotides match TRBD1. Germline assignment: CDR1 ENHRY and CDR2 SYGVKD. J lost 4 bases, V lost 6 bases, and 1 base had no gene match. This CDR3 has 14 amino acids. The CDR3 loop reads CAIRGTGGTGELFF. The DNA of the CDR3 is TGTGCCATCAGGGGGACAGGGGGCACCGGGGAGCTGTTTTTT.

This sequence joins TRBV7-9 and TRBJ2-7, with unresolved D. Germline assignment: CDR1 SEHNR and CDR2 FQNEAQ (reference sequence). The CDR3 length is 14 residues. The ends were cut back, 0 bases at V and 7 bases at J, with 13 bases in the middle. Here the CDR3 reads CASSLAVAAGEQYF. The DNA for the CDR3 is TGTGCCAGCAGCTTAGCGGTGGCAGCCGGGGAGCAGTACTTC.

J is TRBJ1-4 and V is TRBV5-5; D is possibly TRBD1 (5 bases). CDR3 length: 15 amino acids. Trimming cost V 1 base and J 7 bases, with 14 bases left between them. In germline, CDR1 is SGHKS, CDR2 YYEKEE (reference sequence). CDR3 in DNA: TGTGCCAGCAGCTTGTTACAGGCCCCAGGTGAAAAACTGTTTTTT. Translated: CASSLLQAPGEKLFF.

This chain links TRBV12-3 or TRBV12-4 with TRBJ1-4; D perhaps matches TRBD1 (5 bases). The CDR3 sequence is 13 residues long. Trimming cost V 6 bases and J 5 bases, with 10 bases left between them. CDR3 sequence reads: CASRTARNEKLFF. In DNA, the CDR3 is TGTGCCAGCAGGACAGCGCGAAATGAAAAACTGTTTTTT.

V is TRBV5-1 and J is TRBJ2-3, with 7 bases identical to TRBD1. V was clipped by 3 bases and J by 2 bases; unmatched bases: 15. Germline loops: CDR1 SGHRS, CDR2 YFSETQ. This CDR3 contains 18 residues. CDR3 protein: CASSSGQKNNRYTDTQYF. The CDR3 DNA sequence: TGCGCCAGCAGCTCGGGACAGAAAAATAACCGATACACAGATACGCAGTATTTT.